One sample yielded the 14 T cell receptor beta chains listed below, sequenced in a study of cytomegalovirus exposure and HLA in healthy donors (dated by TCRdb to between 2016 and 2019). Library preparation employed the immunoSEQ multiplex PCR assay. The multiplex PCR relied on a mix of 60 forward primers for TCR Vbeta segments and 13 reverse primers for TCR Jbeta segments. TCRdb's version of the immuneACCESS table is confined to in-frame rearrangements and falls short of the full clone set. An unresolved V gene accounts for under half of the shortfall where checked; the remainder is of unknown origin. Recorded for this sample are some 150,000 clones; 80% of them occurred a single time. The ten largest clones capture 4.5% of the sample. Sequences were obtained from PBMCs. All receptors come from a woman in her 50s in good health and CMV-seropositive.

This clone was counted between two and nine times. The chain recombines TRBV11-3 with TRBJ2-1; 7 bases line up with TRBD2. CDR1 is SGHNT, CDR2 YENEEA, per germline. V trimming: 1 base; J trimming: 2 bases; junction bases outside the gene matches: 5. The CDR3 covers 16 residues. In nucleotides, the CDR3 is TGTGCCAGCAGCTTAGGCGGCGGGGGTGCCTACAATGAGCAGTTCTTC. Protein product: CASSLGGGGAYNEQFF. The full variable domain, in which reference TRBV11-3 and TRBJ2-1 provide the parts outside the CDR3, is EAGVVQSPRYKIIEKKQPVAFWCNPISGHNTLYWYLQNLGQGPELLIRYENEEAVDDSQLPKDRFSAERLKGVDSTLKIQPAELGDSAVYLCASSLGGGGAYNEQFFGPGTRLTVL.

The rearrangement joins TRBV28 to TRBJ1-3, with D tentatively TRBD1 (6 bases). CDR1 and CDR2 from the germline V gene are MDHEN and SYDVKM. The CDR3 runs 16 residues. Trimming left V 2 bases short and J 3 bases short, with 14 bases between. The CDR3 region has the DNA TGTGCCAGCAGTTTACAGGAGGGGGACTATGGAAACACCATATATTTT. Protein product: CASSLQEGDYGNTIYF.

The chain carries TRBV7-2 and TRBJ1-5; D gene unclear. This CDR3 is 13 amino acids long. Germline V CDR1 and CDR2: SGHTA, FQGNSA. Trimming took 4 bases from V and 1 from J, leaving 5 bases between them. The CDR3, as DNA: TGTGCCAGCAGCTCCCAAAGCAATCAGCCCCAGCATTTT. Translated, it gives CASSSQSNQPQHF.

The chain uses TRBV19 and TRBJ1-5; weak D call: TRBD1 (5 bases). The germline gives CDR1 LNHDA, CDR2 SQIVND (reference sequence). The CDR3 has 13 residues. Trimming shortened V by 6 bases and J by 7 bases, and 13 bases separated the two germline ends. The CDR3 loop is CASSTQGGQPQHF. The DNA of the CDR3 is TGTGCCAGTAGCACTCAGGGAGGACAGCCCCAGCATTTT.

The chain links TRBV19 to TRBJ1-1; 7 bases are shared with TRBD1. This CDR3 region has 16 residues. The V segment lost 4 bases and the J segment 1 base; nucleotides outside the gene matches: 9. From germline, CDR1 is LNHDA and CDR2 SQIVND (reference sequence). CDR3 bases: TGTGCCAGTAGTAGCCAGGGGGGACAGAAGAACACTGAAGCTTTCTTT. Translated, it gives CASSSQGGQKNTEAFF.

The chain links TRBV5-1 to TRBJ1-1; 9 bases are shared with TRBD1. The CDR3 spans 16 residues. Germline CDR1 is SGHRS and CDR2 is YFSETQ. V shed 4 bases, J shed 4 bases, and the junction held 11 bases outside the gene matches. DNA for the CDR3: TGCGCCAGCAGCGATTCCGGACAGGGGATCGGCACTGAAGCTTTCTTT. Translation: CASSDSGQGIGTEAFF.

The chain couples TRBV25-1 to TRBJ2-5, with a weak D call TRBD1 (5 bases). The CDR3 length is 15 residues. The germline V and J ends were trimmed by 1 base and 2 bases, with 11 bases remaining between them. Germline CDR1 reads MGHDK; CDR2 reads SYGVNS. The CDR3 is CASSEWGTLQETQYF. CDR3 sequence (DNA): TGTGCCAGCAGTGAATGGGGCACCTTACAAGAGACCCAGTACTTC.

The chain carries TRBV4-2 and TRBJ1-2, with D possibly being TRBD1 (5 bases). Trimming removed 1 base at V and 4 bases at J, with 13 bases between. Germline values: CDR1 LGHNA, CDR2 YNFKEQ. This CDR3 spans 15 amino acids. The CDR3 is CASSQAVGAGYGYTF. The CDR3 DNA reads as TGTGCCAGCAGCCAAGCCGTAGGGGCAGGCTATGGCTACACCTTC.

V is TRBV7-2 and J is TRBJ2-5; 8 bases map to TRBD2. Germline V lookup: CDR1 SGHTA, CDR2 FQGNSA. The junction had 15 bases not matched to a gene; V was cut back by 4 bases and J by 5 bases. The CDR3 sequence is 17 residues long. The CDR3 region has the DNA TGTGCCAGCAGCTATGCCGGGACTAGGAGTTCGGGGGAGACCCAGTACTTC. Protein sequence: CASSYAGTRSSGETQYF. The full variable domain, in which reference TRBV7-2 and TRBJ2-5 provide the parts outside the CDR3, is GAGVSQSPSNKVTEKGKDVELRCDPISGHTALYWYRQSLGQGLEFLIYFQGNSAPDKSGLPSDRFSAERTGGSVSTLTIQRTQQEDSAVYLCASSYAGTRSSGETQYFGPGTRLLVL.

This chain links TRBV5-6 with TRBJ1-5; the match to TRBD1 covers 9 bases. Looked up from germline, CDR1 is SGHDT and CDR2 is YYEEEE. Losses at the gene ends were 3 bases for V and 4 bases for J; bases not matched to a gene: 11. The CDR3 sequence is 17 residues long. Here the CDR3 DNA reads TGTGCCAGCAGCTGGACAGGGGCGAATTTTCCTAATCAGCCCCAGCATTTT. Its translation is CASSWTGANFPNQPQHF.

This chain links TRBV29-1 with TRBJ2-3, with D perhaps TRBD2 (6 bases). Germline-derived CDR1 and CDR2 are SQVTM and ANQGSEA. The CDR3 contains 14 residues. The V gene lost 5 bases and the J gene lost 4 bases, with 16 bases spanning the gap. The CDR3: CSVPGGTGADTQYF. The CDR3 DNA reads TGCAGCGTTCCCGGCGGGACCGGGGCAGATACGCAGTATTTT.

The chain employs TRBV19 and TRBJ1-1, with 9 bases fitting TRBD1. V lost 6 bases, J lost 2 bases, and 7 bases stayed unmatched. This CDR3 spans 15 amino acids. The germline CDR1 and CDR2 sequences are LNHDA and SQIVND (reference sequence). The CDR3: CASRWTGVANTEAFF. The CDR3, as DNA: TGTGCCAGTAGATGGACAGGGGTCGCAAACACTGAAGCTTTCTTT.

This rearrangement joins TRBV2 to TRBJ2-7; D might be TRBD1 (5 bases). The CDR3 has 14 amino acids. Germline V gene data show CDR1 as SNHLY and CDR2 as FYNNEI. Trimming left V 4 bases short and J 4 bases short, with 14 bases between. Written as DNA, the CDR3 is TGTGCCAGCAGTGGGGGCCAACGAAGTTACGAGCAGTACTTC. This encodes CASSGGQRSYEQYF.

This chain uses TRBV27 with TRBJ2-7; perhaps TRBD1 as D (5 bases). CDR1 is MNHEY, CDR2 SMNVEV, per germline (reference sequence). Trimming left V 5 bases short and J 1 base short, with 18 bases between. There are 16 residues in the CDR3. The CDR3 loop is CASSLRPDRTSYEQYF. The CDR3 nucleotides are TGTGCCAGCAGTCTTCGACCCGACCGGACATCCTACGAGCAGTACTTC.